A selection of T cell receptor beta chains follows, all from one sample in a study of blood T cell repertoires in COVID-19. Using immunoSEQ multiplex PCR, the repertoire was profiled, and TCRdb retains in-frame clones only, with some absent. The sample gives 25,000 to 30,000 clones, 82% of which show up once; about 1.8% is in the top ten. Material: peripheral blood. These receptors originate from a man at least 80 years old with active or convalescent COVID-19. The CDR3 runs from the conserved cysteine through the conserved F or W. D genes are given only for firm matches. Some rows mark clone size as missing; the rest say once, few, many or name a class of expanded clone.

d_call	cdr3_length	v_call	j_call	clone_size	cdr3_nt	cdr3_aa
TRBD1	21	TRBV19	TRBJ1-3	NA	TGTGCCAGTTCCGCCCCCTCCGGGACAGGGCGATTTTCCCCTTCTGGAAACACCATATATTTT	CASSAPSGTGRFSPSGNTIYF
TRBD1	16	TRBV7-9	TRBJ2-3	once	TGTGCCAGCAGCCTGACAGGGGGGCCCTTCACAGATACGCAGTATTTT	CASSLTGGPFTDTQYF
TRBD1	14	TRBV28	TRBJ1-6	NA	TGTGCCAGCAGTGGGGGGACAGTTAATTCACCCCTCCACTTT	CASSGGTVNSPLHF
TRBD2	15	TRBV27	TRBJ2-3	NA	TGTGCCAGCAGTATACTAGCGGGGAGCACAGATACGCAGTATTTT	CASSILAGSTDTQYF
NA	15	TRBV27	TRBJ2-7	NA	TGTGCCAGCAGGTACGGGAGTAGTAGCTTCTACGAGCAGTACTTC	CASRYGSSSFYEQYF
TRBD1	18	TRBV4-2	TRBJ1-1	NA	TGTGCCAGCAGCCAAGCTGCTTCTTGGGGACAGGTGAACACTGAAGCTTTCTTT	CASSQAASWGQVNTEAFF
NA	12	TRBV3-1/TRBV3-2	TRBJ2-1	NA	TGTGCCAGCAGCCGGAGGGGTTTTGAGCAGTTCTTC	CASSRRGFEQFF
NA	11	TRBV6-1	TRBJ1-5	NA	TGTGCCAGCAGTGAGTATCCGCCCCAGCATTTT	CASSEYPPQHF
NA	15	TRBV20-1	TRBJ1-3	NA	TGCAGTGCTAGTAGGCCGGGGTCGGCAGGAAACACCATATATTTT	CSASRPGSAGNTIYF
NA	14	TRBV10-2	TRBJ1-3	few	TGCGCCAGCAGTGAGCAGGAGGGCGTTGACACCATATATTTT	CASSEQEGVDTIYF
TRBD1	14	TRBV28	TRBJ2-4	NA	TGTGCCAGCAGTAAAGAGACAGGGGTAAACATTCAGTACTTC	CASSKETGVNIQYF
NA	14	TRBV4-2	TRBJ2-5	NA	TGTGCCAGCAGCCGAGACCTCAGGGGAGAGACCCAGTACTTC	CASSRDLRGETQYF
NA	14	TRBV7-2	TRBJ1-5	NA	TGTGCCAGCAGCTTAACGCAGGGGTATCAGCCCCAGCATTTT	CASSLTQGYQPQHF
TRBD1	15	TRBV7-9	TRBJ2-3	NA	TGTGCCAGCAGCTCCGGGACAGGGGGCTCAGATACGCAGTATTTT	CASSSGTGGSDTQYF
NA	13	TRBV7-3	TRBJ2-2	once	TGTGCCAGCAGCTTCTCAGGGGCCCGGGAGCTGTTTTTT	CASSFSGARELFF
NA	17	TRBV27	TRBJ1-6	NA	TGTGCCAGCCGCTTTGAGCCGGGGGATCGCTATAATTCACCCCTCCACTTT	CASRFEPGDRYNSPLHF
NA	13	TRBV6-5	TRBJ1-1	NA	TGTGCCAGCAGCGGATCTGAGGGCACTGAAGCTTTCTTT	CASSGSEGTEAFF
TRBD1	16	TRBV18	TRBJ2-1	once	TGTGCCAGCCAGGTTTCGGGACAGGCCTATGCGGGGGAGCAGTTCTTC	CASQVSGQAYAGEQFF
NA	15	TRBV28	TRBJ2-7	NA	TGTGCCAGCATCTCCCAGGGCGGTGACTCCTACGAGCAGTACTTC	CASISQGGDSYEQYF
NA	13	TRBV6-5	TRBJ2-1	NA	TGTGCCAGCAGGAAAAACGGGGGAAATGAGCAGTTCTTC	CASRKNGGNEQFF
TRBD1	13	TRBV3-1/TRBV3-2	TRBJ1-2	NA	TGTGCCAGCAGCCGACCAGGGGGGTATGGCTACACCTTC	CASSRPGGYGYTF
TRBD1	14	TRBV6-6	TRBJ1-5	NA	TGTGCCAGCAGTTACGAACAGGGGAATCAGCCCCAGCATTTT	CASSYEQGNQPQHF
NA	15	TRBV6-5	TRBJ1-1	NA	TGTGCCAGCAGTTACTCGTTGGTAGCGTTCACTGAAGCTTTCTTT	CASSYSLVAFTEAFF
TRBD1	12	TRBV5-4	TRBJ1-2	NA	TGTGCCAGTAACAGGGGCCGCTATGGCTACACCTTC	CASNRGRYGYTF
NA	15	TRBV5-4	TRBJ2-3	NA	TGTGCCAGCAGCTTGCAGGGACTCAACACAGATACGCAGTATTTT	CASSLQGLNTDTQYF